The sequence of this TCR beta chain was determined in a study of cytomegalovirus exposure and HLA in healthy donors. Looking at the study overall: Prior work identified 100 million to 130 million unique TCR beta sequences in 190 million or so T cells.

Researchers ran the PCR with 60 Vbeta and 13 Jbeta primers. Generated by immunoSEQ multiplex PCR, the TCRdb table keeps only in-frame clones and is missing some. This table has 210,000 or so clones, 80% to 85% appearing once. The length of the CDR3 is 20 residues. The V and J ends lost 4 bases and 1 base, in that order; junction bases with no gene match: 19. Germline-derived CDR1 and CDR2 are MNHNS and SASEGT. The study's findings and limits: Follow-up analysis found HLA locus-dependent TCR association rates, highest for DRB1 and lowest for HLA-C. Reports indicated that the classifier achieved high specificity and sensitivity in diagnosing cytomegalovirus status. A few chains linked to CMV were shown in vitro to be specific for CMV antigens.

In this sample, this clone turned up a few times. Its antigen is not known. This TCR came from a boy between 2 and 15 years old in good health and CMV-seronegative. This rearrangement joins TRBV6-1 to TRBJ1-3; TRBD1 aligns across 7 bases. Sequencing used PBMCs. The CDR3 coding sequence is TGTGCCAGCAGTGGTACCTTTGGTGTAGGGGGCGGTGTGTCTGGAAACACCATATATTTT. This gives the protein CASSGTFGVGGGVSGNTIYF.